One T cell receptor (beta chain) is described in this entry. Its antigen remains unidentified. These data come from a study of identical twins. General observations from the study: Beta clonotypes that were abundant in cord blood contained fewer insertions, a pattern absent from memory repertoires.

The V end was cut by 5 bases, the J end by 3 bases, with 20 bases between. This CDR3 region has 17 residues. Germline CDR1 is SGHVS and CDR2 is FQNEAQ. MiXCR, applied by TCRdb to the 5' RACE reads, yields one record per CDR3 protein. This sample has approximately 700,000 distinct CDR3 sequences; around 6.1% occur once, and the top ten carry 1.5% to 2%. Sequences were obtained from naive T cells sorted from blood. The clonotype was recovered from a man aged 18 to 30 in good health. The chain couples TRBV7-8 to TRBJ1-3, with a possible D match to TRBD1 (5 bases). CDR3 DNA sequence: TGTGCCAGCAGCGATAGTGCCCTCCAGGGAGGTGGAAACACCATATATTTT. It encodes CASSDSALQGGGNTIYF.